The 11 T cell receptor beta chains below all came from one sample that was sequenced in a study of T-cell memory formation after mild COVID-19. TCRdb recomputed calls from the 5' RACE reads with MiXCR, one row per CDR3 protein. Of approximately 88,000 distinct CDR3 sequences listed, nearly 25% are singletons. Sequencing was done on a sample of PBMCs or a T cell subset sorted from them (not recorded which). Every receptor here comes from a man between 18 and 29 years old who had mild COVID-19 (a few samples of this study predate the infection). Cell type and time point are not known.

The chain uses TRBV27 and TRBJ2-3; 10 bases are shared with TRBD1. This CDR3 comprises 17 residues. V was clipped by 5 bases and J by 2 bases; unmatched bases: 10. Germline V gene lookup returns CDR1 MNHEY and CDR2 SMNVEV (reference sequence). This chain's CDR3 is CASSLVPGQGFTDTQYF. The CDR3 DNA reads TGTGCCAGCAGTCTCGTACCGGGACAGGGGTTCACAGATACGCAGTATTTT.

This clonotype was seen a handful of times. The chain combines TRBV7-9 with TRBJ2-1, with 11 bases fitting TRBD1. In germline, CDR1 is SEHNR, CDR2 FQNEAQ (reference sequence). This CDR3 spans 17 amino acids. V was clipped by 3 bases and J by 10 bases; unmatched bases: 14. The CDR3, as DNA: TGTGCCAGCAGCTTTGCCTATGGGACAGGGGGGTCCAGAGAGCAGTTCTTC. Translating gives CASSFAYGTGGSREQFF.

The chain uses TRBV6-5 and TRBJ1-2; no reliable D call. There are 12 residues in the CDR3. Germline CDR1 is MNHEY and CDR2 is SVGAGI. With 4 bases removed from V and 5 bases from J, the gap between germline ends came to 8 bases. CDR3 nucleotides: TGTGCCAGCAGTTCCATCGGATATGGCTACACCTTC. This gives the protein CASSSIGYGYTF.

The genes are TRBV27 and TRBJ1-1, with D possibly being TRBD1 (6 bases). CDR1 and CDR2 (germline): MNHEY, SMNVEV (reference sequence). CDR3 size: 13 residues. V lost 6 bases and J lost 2, with 10 bases in between. The CDR3 coding sequence is TGTGCCAGCAGACTCAGGGGTAACACTGAAGCTTTCTTT. It is translated as CASRLRGNTEAFF.

The DNA of the CDR3 is TGTGCCAGCAGCTCTAATTGGGGCTACAATGAGCAGTTCTTC. It yields the protein CASSSNWGYNEQFF. The chain is built from TRBV7-9 and TRBJ2-1, with D unclear. Trimming shortened V by 4 bases and J by 3 bases, and 10 bases separated the two germline ends. The CDR3 runs to 14 residues. The germline CDR1 and CDR2 sequences are SEHNR and FQNEAQ (reference sequence).

The V and J genes are TRBV15 and TRBJ2-7, with TRBD1 matching 7 bases. This CDR3 contains 15 residues. Trimming cost V 4 bases and J 3 bases; bases outside gene matches: 9. Germline V gene data show CDR1 as LNHNV and CDR2 as YYDKDF (reference sequence). The CDR3 sequence is CATSKGSGQIYEQYF. The CDR3 DNA reads as TGTGCCACCAGCAAGGGGTCGGGACAGATCTACGAGCAGTACTTC. Supplemented by reference TRBV15 and TRBJ2-7, the full variable domain reads DAMVIQNPRYQVTQFGKPVTLSCSQTLNHNVMYWYQQKSSQAPKLLFHYYDKDFNNEADTPDNFQSRRPNTSFCFLDIRSPGLGDTAMYLCATSKGSGQIYEQYFGPGTRLTVT.

This chain connects TRBV6-2 or TRBV6-3 to TRBJ1-2; 11 bases line up with TRBD1. V lost 2 bases and J lost 4; bases outside the gene matches: 6. The CDR3 runs 16 residues. Germline V lookup: CDR1 MNHEY, CDR2 SVGEGT. The CDR3 region has the DNA TGTGCCAGCAGTTACGACCGGACAGGGGGCAGCTATGGCTACACCTTC. Its translation: CASSYDRTGGSYGYTF.

A few counts support this clonotype. This chain joins TRBV12-3 or TRBV12-4 and TRBJ2-7; D gene unclear. Trimming took off 3 bases at V and 6 bases at J, with 9 bases between the two ends. CDR3 size: 12 residues. The CDR3 DNA follows: TGTGCCAGCAGTTTTGGGCTGGTCGAGCAGTACTTC. Translation: CASSFGLVEQYF.

This clonotype was detected once. The chain uses TRBV9 and TRBJ1-1; D is unclear. In germline, CDR1 is SGDLS, CDR2 YYNGEE. V lost 4 bases and J lost 6, with 13 bases in between. The CDR3 has 13 residues. DNA for the CDR3: TGTGCCAGCAGCCCAGGCTGGGAACCTGAAGCTTTCTTT. Protein: CASSPGWEPEAFF.

This clonotype was seen a handful of times. V gene TRBV11-2 combines with J gene TRBJ2-3; D possibly corresponds to TRBD1 (6 bases). Germline V CDR1 and CDR2: SGHAT, FQNNGV. Between the trimmed V and J ends, which lost 3 bases and 1 base, there was a span of 11 bases. This CDR3 region has 15 residues. CDR3 sequence (DNA): TGTGCCAGCAGCTTGAGGGCAGGGGGCACAGATACGCAGTATTTT. Encoded protein: CASSLRAGGTDTQYF.

The genes are TRBV11-2 and TRBJ2-7; TRBD1 matches 8 bases. J gave up 3 bases and V 0 bases, and 4 bases lay outside the gene matches. The CDR3 length is 15 residues. Germline values: CDR1 SGHAT, CDR2 FQNNGV. The CDR3 is CASSLDLDRDYEQYF. In DNA form, the CDR3 reads TGTGCCAGCAGCTTAGACTTGGACAGGGACTACGAGCAGTACTTC.